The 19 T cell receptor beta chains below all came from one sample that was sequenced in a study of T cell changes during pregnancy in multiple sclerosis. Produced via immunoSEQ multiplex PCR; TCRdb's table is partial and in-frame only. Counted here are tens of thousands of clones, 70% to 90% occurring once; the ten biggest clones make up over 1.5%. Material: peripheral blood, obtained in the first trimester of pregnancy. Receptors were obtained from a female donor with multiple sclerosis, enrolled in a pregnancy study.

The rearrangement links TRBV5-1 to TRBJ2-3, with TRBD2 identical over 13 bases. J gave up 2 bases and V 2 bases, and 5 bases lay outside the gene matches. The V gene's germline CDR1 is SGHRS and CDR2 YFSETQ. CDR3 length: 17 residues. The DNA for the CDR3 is TGCGCCAGCAGCTTACGGACTAGCGGGAGTAACACAGATACGCAGTATTTT. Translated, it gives CASSLRTSGSNTDTQYF.

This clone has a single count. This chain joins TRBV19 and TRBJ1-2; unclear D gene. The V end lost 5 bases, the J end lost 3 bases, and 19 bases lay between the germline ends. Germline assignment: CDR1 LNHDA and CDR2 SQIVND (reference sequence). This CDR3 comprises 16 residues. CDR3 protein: CASSAPDEGMDYGYTF. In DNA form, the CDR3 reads TGTGCCAGTAGTGCCCCGGATGAGGGTATGGACTATGGCTACACCTTC.

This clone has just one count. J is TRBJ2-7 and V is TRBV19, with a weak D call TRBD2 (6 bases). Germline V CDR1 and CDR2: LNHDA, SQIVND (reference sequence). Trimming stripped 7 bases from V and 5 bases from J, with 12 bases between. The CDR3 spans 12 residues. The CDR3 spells CASTGLTHEQYF. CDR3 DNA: TGTGCCAGTACGGGACTTACTCACGAGCAGTACTTC. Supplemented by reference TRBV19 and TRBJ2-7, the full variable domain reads DGGITQSPKYLFRKEGQNVTLSCEQNLNHDAMYWYRQDPGQGLRLIYYSQIVNDFQKGDIAEGYSVSREKKESFPLTVTSAQKNPTAFYLCASTGLTHEQYFGPGTRLTVT.

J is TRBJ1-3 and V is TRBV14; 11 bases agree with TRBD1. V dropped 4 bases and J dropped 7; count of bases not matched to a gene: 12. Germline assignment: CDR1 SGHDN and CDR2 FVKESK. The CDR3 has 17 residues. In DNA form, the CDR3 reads TGTGCCAGCAGCCGGACAGGGGGCTTAATCGACGGTAACACCATATATTTT. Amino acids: CASSRTGGLIDGNTIYF.

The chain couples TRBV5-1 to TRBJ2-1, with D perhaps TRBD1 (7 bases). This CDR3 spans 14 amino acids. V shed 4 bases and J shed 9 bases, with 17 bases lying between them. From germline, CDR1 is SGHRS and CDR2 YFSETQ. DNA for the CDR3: TGCGCCAGCAGCCCGCTACAGGGGCGGGGTGAGCAGTTCTTC. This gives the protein CASSPLQGRGEQFF.

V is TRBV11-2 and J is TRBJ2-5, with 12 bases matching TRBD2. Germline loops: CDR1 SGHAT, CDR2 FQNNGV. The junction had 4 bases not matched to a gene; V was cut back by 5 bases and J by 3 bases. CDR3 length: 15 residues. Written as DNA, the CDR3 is TGTGCCAGCAGCCCCAGACTAGCGGGAGAAGAGACCCAGTACTTC. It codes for CASSPRLAGEETQYF. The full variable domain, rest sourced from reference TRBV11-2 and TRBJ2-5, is EAGVAQSPRYKIIEKRQSVAFWCNPISGHATLYWYQQILGQGPKLLIQFQNNGVVDDSQLPKDRFSAERLKGVDSTLKIQPAKLEDSAVYLCASSPRLAGEETQYFGPGTRLLVL.

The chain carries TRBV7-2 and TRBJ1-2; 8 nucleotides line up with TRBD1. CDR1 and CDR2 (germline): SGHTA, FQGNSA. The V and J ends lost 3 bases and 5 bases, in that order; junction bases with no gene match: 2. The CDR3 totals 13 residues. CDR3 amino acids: CASSLGTGYGYTF. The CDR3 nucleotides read TGTGCCAGCAGCTTGGGGACAGGATATGGCTACACCTTC.

The CDR3 sequence: CASSDDRGFDQPQHF. In nucleotides, the CDR3 is TGCGCCAGCAGTGATGACAGGGGGTTCGATCAGCCCCAGCATTTT. The rearrangement joins TRBV10-1 to TRBJ1-5; 9 nucleotides agree with TRBD1. Trimming took 3 bases from V and 5 from J; bases not matched to a gene: 5. The germline V gene has CDR1 WNHNN and CDR2 SYGVQD (reference sequence). This CDR3 region has 15 residues.

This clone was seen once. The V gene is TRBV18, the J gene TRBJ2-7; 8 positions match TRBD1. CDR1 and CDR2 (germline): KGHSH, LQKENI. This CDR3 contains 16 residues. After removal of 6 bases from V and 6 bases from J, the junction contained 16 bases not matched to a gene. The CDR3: CASSLFWAGGQGEQYF. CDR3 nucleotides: TGTGCCAGCTCCCTTTTTTGGGCAGGGGGCCAAGGCGAGCAGTACTTC.

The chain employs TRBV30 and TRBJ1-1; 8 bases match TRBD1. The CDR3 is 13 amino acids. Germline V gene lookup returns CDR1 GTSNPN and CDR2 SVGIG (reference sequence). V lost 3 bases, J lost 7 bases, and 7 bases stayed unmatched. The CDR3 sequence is CAWRRGQVREAFF. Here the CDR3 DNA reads TGTGCCTGGAGGCGGGGACAGGTCCGTGAAGCTTTCTTT. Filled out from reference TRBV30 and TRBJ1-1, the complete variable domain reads SQTIHQWPATLVQPVGSPLSLECTVEGTSNPNLYWYRQAAGRGLQLLFYSVGIGQISSEVPQNLSASRPQDRQFILSSKKLLLSDSGFYLCAWRRGQVREAFFGQGTRLTVV.

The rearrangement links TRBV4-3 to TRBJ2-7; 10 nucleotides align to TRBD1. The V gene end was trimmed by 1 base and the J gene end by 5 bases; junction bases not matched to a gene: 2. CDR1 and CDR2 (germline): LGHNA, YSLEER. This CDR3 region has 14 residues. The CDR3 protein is CASSQGQGADEQYF. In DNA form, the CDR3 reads TGCGCCAGCAGCCAAGGACAGGGGGCAGACGAGCAGTACTTC.

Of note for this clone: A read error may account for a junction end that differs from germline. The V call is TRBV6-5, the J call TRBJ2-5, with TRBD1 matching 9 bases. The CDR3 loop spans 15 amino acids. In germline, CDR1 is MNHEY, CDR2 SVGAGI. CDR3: CASSDSGQGQETQYF. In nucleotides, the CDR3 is TGTGCCAGCAGTGACTCGGGACAGGGTCAAGAGACCCAGTACTTC.

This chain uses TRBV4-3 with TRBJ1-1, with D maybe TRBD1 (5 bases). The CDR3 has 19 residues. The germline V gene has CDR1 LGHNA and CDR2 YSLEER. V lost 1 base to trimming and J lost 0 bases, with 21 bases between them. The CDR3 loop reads CASSQGLRGTPRMNTEAFF. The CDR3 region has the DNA TGCGCCAGCAGCCAAGGCCTCCGAGGGACTCCCCGTATGAACACTGAAGCTTTCTTT.

CDR3 in amino acids: CASSLVRGGRNEQYF. The CDR3 DNA reads as TGTGCCAGCAGCTTGGTACGGGGAGGGAGGAACGAGCAGTACTTC. The rearrangement links TRBV5-4 to TRBJ2-7; TRBD2 aligns across 7 bases. Trimming at V came to 0 bases and at J to 5 bases, leaving 8 bases not matched to a gene. This CDR3 comprises 15 residues. Germline V lookup: CDR1 SGHNT, CDR2 YYREEE (reference sequence).

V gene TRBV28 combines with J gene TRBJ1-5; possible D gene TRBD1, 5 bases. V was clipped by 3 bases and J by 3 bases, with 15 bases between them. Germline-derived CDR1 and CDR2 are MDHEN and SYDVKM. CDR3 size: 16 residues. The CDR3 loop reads CASSFSSGGLNQPQHF. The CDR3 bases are TGTGCCAGCAGTTTTTCCTCGGGGGGTCTCAATCAGCCCCAGCATTTT.

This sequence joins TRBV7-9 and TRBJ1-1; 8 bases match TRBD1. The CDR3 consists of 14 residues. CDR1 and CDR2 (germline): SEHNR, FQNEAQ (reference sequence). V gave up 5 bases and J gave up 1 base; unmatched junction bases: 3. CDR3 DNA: TGTGCCAGCAGCCGTGGACAGGGGAACACTGAAGCTTTCTTT. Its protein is CASSRGQGNTEAFF. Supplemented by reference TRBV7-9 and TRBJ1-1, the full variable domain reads DTGVSQNPRHKITKRGQNVTFRCDPISEHNRLYWYRQTLGQGPEFLTYFQNEAQLEKSRLLSDRFSAERPKGSFSTLEIQRTEQGDSAMYLCASSRGQGNTEAFFGQGTRLTVV.

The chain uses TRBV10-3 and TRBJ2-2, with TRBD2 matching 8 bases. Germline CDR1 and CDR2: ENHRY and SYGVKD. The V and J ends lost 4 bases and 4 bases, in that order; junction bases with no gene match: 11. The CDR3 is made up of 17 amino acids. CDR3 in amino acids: CAISGSGVAGRTGELFF. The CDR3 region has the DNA TGTGCCATCAGTGGGTCGGGGGTAGCGGGACGCACCGGGGAGCTGTTTTTT.

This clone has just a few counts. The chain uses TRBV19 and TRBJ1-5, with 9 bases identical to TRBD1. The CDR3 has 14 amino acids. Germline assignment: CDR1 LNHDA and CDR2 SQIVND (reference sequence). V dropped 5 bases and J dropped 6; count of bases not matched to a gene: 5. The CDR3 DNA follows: TGTGCCAGTAGTGAGACAGGGGGGGGTCAGCCCCAGCATTTT. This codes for CASSETGGGQPQHF.

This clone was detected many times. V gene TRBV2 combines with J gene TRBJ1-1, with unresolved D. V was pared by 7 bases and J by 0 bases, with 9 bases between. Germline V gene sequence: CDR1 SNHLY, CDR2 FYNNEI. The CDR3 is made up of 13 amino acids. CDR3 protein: CASMAEVNTEAFF. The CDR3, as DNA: TGTGCCAGCATGGCAGAAGTGAACACTGAAGCTTTCTTT.